This T cell receptor (beta chain) originates from a study of lymphopenia after photon versus proton radiotherapy. Study observations and caveats: Oligoclonal CD8+ Temra expansion after nadir drove photon patients' diversity drop.

CDR3 length: 15 residues. Germline V lookup: CDR1 MGHRA, CDR2 YSYEKL. Trimming took 6 bases from V and 1 from J, leaving 15 bases between them. Sequenced by immunoSEQ multiplex PCR; TCRdb stores in-frame clones only, minus some. The sample has roughly 32,000 clones, about 94% seen once. This clone occurred once. Antigen specificity is unknown. This specimen consisted of peripheral blood, obtained from a patient treated with photon-based radiotherapy. This TCR came from a woman aged 45-65 years with cholangiocarcinoma. The chain links TRBV4-1 to TRBJ1-1; D is ambiguous. The chain's CDR3 is CASSLRQLGNTEAFF. CDR3 DNA sequence: TGCGCCAGCAGTCTTCGACAACTAGGGAACACTGAAGCTTTCTTT.